This T cell receptor (beta chain) was captured in a study of T cell repertoires in cytomegalovirus infection. The CDR3 is 15 amino acids. V was pared by 1 base and J by 14 bases, with 10 bases of the junction left unmatched. Per the germline V gene, CDR1 is MNHNS and CDR2 is SASEGT. Of note for this clonotype: Its specificity is unknown.

TCRdb recomputed calls from the reads with MiXCR, one row per CDR3 protein. Of 50,000 to 60,000 distinct CDR3 sequences detected, less than 20% appear once; the ten largest clones hold roughly 77%. The source of this sequence is a human donor in good health (CMV status not recorded). Some clones in this sample may be carry-over from other donors' samples. Sample: CD8+ T cells from cultured PBMCs, taken from culture after CMV antigen stimulation. V is TRBV6-1 and J is TRBJ2-1; TRBD2 matches at 11 bases. CDR3 amino acids: CASSEGPSGGILEFF. The CDR3 DNA reads TGTGCCAGCAGTGAAGGCCCTAGCGGGGGGATACTGGAGTTCTTC.